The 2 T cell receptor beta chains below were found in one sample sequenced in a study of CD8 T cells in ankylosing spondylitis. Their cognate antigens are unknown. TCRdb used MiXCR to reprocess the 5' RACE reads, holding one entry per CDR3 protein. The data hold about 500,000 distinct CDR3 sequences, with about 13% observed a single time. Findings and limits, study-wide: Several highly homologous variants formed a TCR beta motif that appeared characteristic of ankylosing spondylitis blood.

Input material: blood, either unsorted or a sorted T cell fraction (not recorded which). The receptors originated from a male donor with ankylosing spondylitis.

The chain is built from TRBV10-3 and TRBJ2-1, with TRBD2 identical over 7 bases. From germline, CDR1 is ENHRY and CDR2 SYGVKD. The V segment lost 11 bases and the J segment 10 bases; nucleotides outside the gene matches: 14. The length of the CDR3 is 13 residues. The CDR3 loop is CASWGLYLGEQFF. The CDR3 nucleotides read TGTGCCTCGTGGGGACTATACCTGGGGGAGCAGTTCTTC.

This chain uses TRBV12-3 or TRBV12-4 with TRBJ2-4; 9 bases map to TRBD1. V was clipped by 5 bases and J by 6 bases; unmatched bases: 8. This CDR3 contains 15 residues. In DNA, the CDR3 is TGTGCCAGCAGTAACTCACCGGGACAGGGAAACATTCAGTACTTC. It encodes CASSNSPGQGNIQYF.